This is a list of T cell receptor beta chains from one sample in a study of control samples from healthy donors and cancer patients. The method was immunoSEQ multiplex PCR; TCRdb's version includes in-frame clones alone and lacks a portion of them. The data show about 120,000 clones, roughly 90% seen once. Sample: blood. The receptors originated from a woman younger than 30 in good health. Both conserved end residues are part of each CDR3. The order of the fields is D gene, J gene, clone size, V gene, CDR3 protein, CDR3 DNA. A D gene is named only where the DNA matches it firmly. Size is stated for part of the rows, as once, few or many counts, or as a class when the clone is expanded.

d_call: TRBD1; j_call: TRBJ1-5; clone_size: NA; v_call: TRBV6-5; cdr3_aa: CASNSGTGRNQPQHF; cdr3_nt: TGTGCCAGCAATAGTGGGACAGGTCGTAATCAGCCCCAGCATTTT
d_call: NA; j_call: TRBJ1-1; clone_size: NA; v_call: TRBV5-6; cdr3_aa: CASSLQGHLGEAFF; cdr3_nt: TGTGCCAGCAGCTTGCAGGGCCATCTAGGTGAAGCTTTCTTT
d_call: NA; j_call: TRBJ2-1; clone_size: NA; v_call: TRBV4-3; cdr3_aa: CASSQDPPDWGEWDEQFF; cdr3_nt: TGCGCCAGCAGCCAAGATCCCCCCGACTGGGGGGAGTGGGATGAGCAGTTCTTC
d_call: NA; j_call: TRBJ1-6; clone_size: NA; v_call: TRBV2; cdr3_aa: CASRLGGSSPLHF; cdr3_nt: TGTGCCAGCAGACTGGGTGGTAGTTCACCCCTCCACTTT
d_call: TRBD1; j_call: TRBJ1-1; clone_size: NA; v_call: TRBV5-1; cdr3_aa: CASSTHPGTGATEAFF; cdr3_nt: TGCGCCAGCAGCACCCATCCCGGGACAGGGGCGACTGAAGCTTTCTTT
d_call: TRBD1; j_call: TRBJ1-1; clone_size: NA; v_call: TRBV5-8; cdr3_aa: CASSSDRDRGPLVAFF; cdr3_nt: TGTGCCAGCAGCTCAGACAGGGATCGGGGCCCGCTCGTAGCTTTCTTT
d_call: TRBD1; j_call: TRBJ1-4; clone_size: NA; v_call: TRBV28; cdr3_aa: CASSLGYRGPGEKLFF; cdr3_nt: TGTGCCAGCAGTTTGGGGTACAGGGGGCCGGGGGAAAAACTGTTTTTT
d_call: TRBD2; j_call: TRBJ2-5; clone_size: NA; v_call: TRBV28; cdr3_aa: CATRGRAQETQYF; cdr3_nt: TGTGCCACCCGCGGGAGGGCCCAAGAGACCCAGTACTTC
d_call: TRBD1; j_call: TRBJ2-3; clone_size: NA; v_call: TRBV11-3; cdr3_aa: CASSSGQSAADTQYF; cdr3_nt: TGTGCCAGCAGCTCGGGACAGTCCGCGGCAGATACGCAGTATTTT
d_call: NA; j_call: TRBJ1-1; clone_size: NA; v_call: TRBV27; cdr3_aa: CASSLSWGNTEAFF; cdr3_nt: TGTGCCAGCAGTTTATCGTGGGGGAACACTGAAGCTTTCTTT
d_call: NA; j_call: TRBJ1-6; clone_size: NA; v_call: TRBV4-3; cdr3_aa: CASSQSGGKDSPLHF; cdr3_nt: TGCGCCAGCAGCCAGTCGGGGGGTAAGGATTCACCCCTCCACTTT
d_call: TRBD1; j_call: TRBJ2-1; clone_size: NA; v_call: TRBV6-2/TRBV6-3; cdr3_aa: CASSYSRDRSYNEQFF; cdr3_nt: TGTGCCAGCAGTTACTCGAGGGACAGATCCTACAATGAGCAGTTCTTC
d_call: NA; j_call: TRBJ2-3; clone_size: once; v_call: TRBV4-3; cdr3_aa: CASSLGLGADTQYF; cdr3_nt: TGCGCCAGCAGCCTGGGACTCGGGGCAGATACGCAGTATTTT
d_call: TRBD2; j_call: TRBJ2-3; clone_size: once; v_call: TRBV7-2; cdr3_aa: CASSLVAGVGTDTQYF; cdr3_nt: TGTGCCAGCAGCTTAGTAGCGGGGGTGGGCACAGATACGCAGTATTTT
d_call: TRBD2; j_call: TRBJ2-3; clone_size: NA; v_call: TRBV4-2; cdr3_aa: CASSQEPMGLAGGADTQYF; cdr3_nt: TGTGCCAGCAGCCAAGAACCGATGGGACTAGCGGGGGGGGCGGATACGCAGTATTTT
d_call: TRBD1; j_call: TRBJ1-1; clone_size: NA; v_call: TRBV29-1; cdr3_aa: CSVQGFRGLGTEAFF; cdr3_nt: TGCAGCGTTCAGGGGTTCAGGGGGCTGGGCACTGAAGCTTTCTTT
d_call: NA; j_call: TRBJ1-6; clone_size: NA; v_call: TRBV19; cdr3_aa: CASRADRQLGSPLHF; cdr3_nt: TGTGCCAGTAGGGCAGACAGGCAACTTGGTTCACCCCTCCACTTT
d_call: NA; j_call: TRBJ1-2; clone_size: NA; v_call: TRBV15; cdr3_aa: CATSRDPRGFPRGYTF; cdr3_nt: TGTGCCACCAGCAGAGATCCCCGGGGTTTTCCTAGGGGCTACACCTTC
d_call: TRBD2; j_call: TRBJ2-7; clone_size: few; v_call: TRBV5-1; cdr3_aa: CASSLATGTSGSLYEQYF; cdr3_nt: TGCGCCAGCAGCTTGGCCACGGGGACTAGCGGGAGTTTATACGAGCAGTACTTC
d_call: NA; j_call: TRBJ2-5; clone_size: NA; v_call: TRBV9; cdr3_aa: CASSVAGSQETQYF; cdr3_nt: TGTGCCAGCAGCGTAGCGGGATCCCAAGAGACCCAGTACTTC
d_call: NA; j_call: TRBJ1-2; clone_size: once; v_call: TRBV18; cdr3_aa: CASSPSQDPWGYTF; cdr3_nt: TGTGCCAGCTCACCATCGCAGGACCCTTGGGGCTACACCTTC
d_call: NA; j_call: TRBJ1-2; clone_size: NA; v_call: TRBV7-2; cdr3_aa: CASSLQQGNGYTF; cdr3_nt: TGTGCCAGCAGCTTGCAACAGGGTAATGGCTACACCTTC
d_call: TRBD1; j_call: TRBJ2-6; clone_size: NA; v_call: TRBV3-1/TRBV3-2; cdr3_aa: CASSSDRVSGANVLTF; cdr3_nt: TGTGCCAGCAGCTCAGACAGGGTTTCTGGGGCCAACGTCCTGACTTTC
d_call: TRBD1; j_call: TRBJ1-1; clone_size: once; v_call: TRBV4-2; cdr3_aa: CASSQLDREMSEAFF; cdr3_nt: TGTGCCAGCAGCCAATTAGACAGGGAGATGTCTGAAGCTTTCTTT
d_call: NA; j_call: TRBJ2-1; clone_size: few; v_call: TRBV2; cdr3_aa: CASSEARTADNEQFF; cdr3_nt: TGTGCCAGCAGTGAAGCGAGGACAGCAGACAATGAGCAGTTCTTC
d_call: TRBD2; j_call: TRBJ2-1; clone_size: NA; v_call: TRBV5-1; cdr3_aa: CASSLGELAGVGEQFF; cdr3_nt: TGCGCCAGCAGCTTGGGTGAACTAGCGGGAGTGGGTGAGCAGTTCTTC
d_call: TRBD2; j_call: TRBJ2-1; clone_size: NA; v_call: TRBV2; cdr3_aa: CASIRLAGVWEQFF; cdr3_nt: TGTGCCAGCATTCGGCTAGCGGGAGTTTGGGAGCAGTTCTTC
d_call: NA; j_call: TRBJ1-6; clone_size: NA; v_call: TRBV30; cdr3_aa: CAWSVGRDSPLHF; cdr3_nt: TGTGCCTGGAGTGTGGGCAGGGATTCACCCCTCCACTTT